The present entry profiles one T cell receptor beta chain with its context. What it recognizes is unknown. This CDR3 contains 14 residues. Trimming removed 3 bases at V and 6 bases at J, with 14 bases between. Germline V gene sequence: CDR1 LNHDA, CDR2 SQIVND (reference sequence). The data derive from a study of shared clonotypes between healthy human individuals. Findings and caveats of the study: Blood was the only sampled material, and tissue repertoires likely differ. It was expected that sequencing depth would affect clonotype sharing among donors.

The naive CD8 population came from CD45RO-negative cells selected for CCR7, without terminally differentiated effector memory CD45RA+ cells. Donors were healthy HIV-negative adults without recent acute infections or vaccinations. As processed by the authors: Filtering of immunoSEQ junctional sequences could not match full-length read filtering. This table comes from immunoSEQ multiplex PCR, and its TCRdb copy is limited to in-frame clones, with some not included. V and J calls and clone size come straight from that table; D and trimming were deduced from the DNA. The table has around 1.9 million clones, around 93% seen once; the top ten hold 1.5% to 2%.

The source is a man between 18 and 35 years old in good health. Some clones in this sample may be carry-over from other donors' samples. The material sequenced was naive CD8+ T cells from PBMCs. This chain links TRBV19 with TRBJ1-1; a weak D match, TRBD1 (6 bases). CDR3 loop: CASSMGARVAEAFF. CDR3 nucleotides: TGTGCCAGTAGTATGGGGGCGCGGGTGGCTGAAGCTTTCTTT.